The 8 T cell receptor beta chains below all came from one sample that was sequenced in a study of cytomegalovirus exposure and HLA in healthy donors. The method was immunoSEQ multiplex PCR; TCRdb's version includes in-frame clones alone and lacks a portion of them. The sample includes approximately 160,000 clones, roughly 91% of them seen just once. Specimen: PBMCs. Receptor source: a man aged 18 to 29 in good health and CMV-seropositive.

The chain employs TRBV11-3 and TRBJ2-3, with a weak D call TRBD1 (8 bases). Per the germline V gene, CDR1 is SGHNT and CDR2 is YENEEA. Trimming pared 5 bases from V and 2 bases from J, leaving 17 bases between. The CDR3 spans 16 residues. The CDR3 loop is CASSPRTGRATDTQYF. The CDR3 DNA follows: TGTGCCAGCAGCCCGCGGACAGGGAGGGCCACAGATACGCAGTATTTT.

This chain links TRBV7-6 with TRBJ2-1; TRBD2 might be the D (6 bases). This CDR3 is 19 amino acids long. V lost 4 bases and J lost 3, with 25 bases in between. Per germline, CDR1 SGHVS and CDR2 FNYEAQ. As DNA, the CDR3 is TGTGCCAGCAGCTACCTACTAGCCCAAAACGGGTTTGGCTACAATGAGCAGTTCTTC. Protein: CASSYLLAQNGFGYNEQFF.

The J gene is TRBJ2-5, the V gene TRBV27, with TRBD2 matching over 11 bases. Germline-derived CDR1 and CDR2 are MNHEY and SMNVEV (reference sequence). The junction had 11 bases not matched to a gene; V was cut back by 6 bases and J by 2 bases. The CDR3 consists of 17 residues. In DNA form, the CDR3 reads TGTGCCAGCAGATCTAGCGGGAGGTTCTTCAGGCAAGAGACCCAGTACTTC. Protein: CASRSSGRFFRQETQYF.

Comment on this clone: At one end, the junction sequence differs from germline, possibly due to a read error. This sequence joins TRBV7-7 and TRBJ2-1; 9 bases fit TRBD1. Germline V CDR1 and CDR2: SSHAT, FNYEAQ (reference sequence). The CDR3 covers 14 residues. CDR3 DNA: TGTGCTAGCAGCTTAGGGACAGGGTTGGATGAGCAGTTCTTC. Translation: CASSLGTGLDEQFF.

The J gene is TRBJ1-4, the V gene TRBV10-3; TRBD1 agrees at 8 bases. This CDR3 has 17 residues. V lost 0 bases, J lost 5 bases, and 8 bases stayed unmatched. From germline, CDR1 is ENHRY and CDR2 SYGVKD. The CDR3 region has the DNA TGTGCCATCAGTGAGTCATTAGGACAGGGAGCGAATGAAAAACTGTTTTTT. Its protein is CAISESLGQGANEKLFF.

V usage is TRBV5-1 and J usage is TRBJ2-1; TRBD1 matches at 7 bases. Germline-derived CDR1 and CDR2 are SGHRS and YFSETQ. Trimming at V came to 4 bases and at J to 3 bases, leaving 7 bases not matched to a gene. CDR3 length: 15 residues. The CDR3 DNA is TGCGCCAGCAGCCCCCTGACAGGGAACTACAATGAGCAGTTCTTC. Translated, it gives CASSPLTGNYNEQFF.

V and J are TRBV5-1 and TRBJ2-7, with a weak D call TRBD1 (6 bases). The CDR3 extends over 15 amino acids. Trimming pared 0 bases from V and 2 bases from J, leaving 12 bases between. CDR1 and CDR2 (germline): SGHRS, YFSETQ. The CDR3 sequence: CASSLATDRTYEQYF. In DNA, the CDR3 is TGCGCCAGCAGCTTGGCCACGGACAGAACCTACGAGCAGTACTTC.

The chain links TRBV27 to TRBJ2-7; maybe TRBD2 (5 bases). The CDR3 contains 14 residues. Per germline, CDR1 MNHEY and CDR2 SMNVEV (reference sequence). Trimming shortened V by 7 bases and J by 2 bases, and 15 bases separated the two germline ends. CDR3 DNA: TGTGCCAGCAAACTTACGGGATTCACCTACGAGCAGTACTTC. Amino acids: CASKLTGFTYEQYF.